The 16 T cell receptor beta chains below were found in one sample sequenced in a study of blood T cells in healthy people across ages. Sample-barcoded 5' priming and a J-beta primer mix drove a second PCR of about 7 to 11 cycles. TCRdb reprocessed the 5' RACE reads with MiXCR, giving one entry per CDR3 protein. The repertoire holds 1 million or so distinct CDR3 sequences, with approximately 26% as singletons. These data were also filed under a second study, of T cells of mothers and their children.

Input material: blood. These receptors all come from a girl aged 2 to 9 in good health.

V is TRBV29-1 and J is TRBJ1-1; no clear D gene. Trimming left V 0 bases short and J 4 bases short, with 9 bases between. The CDR3 covers 13 residues. In germline, CDR1 is SQVTM, CDR2 ANQGSEA. The CDR3 region is CSVEDRWSTEAFF. The DNA for the CDR3 is TGCAGCGTTGAAGATAGGTGGAGCACTGAAGCTTTCTTT. Full variable domain (missing parts from reference TRBV29-1 and TRBJ1-1): SAVISQKPSRDICQRGTSLTIQCQVDSQVTMMFWYRQQPGQSLTLIATANQGSEATYESGFVIDKFPISRPNLTFSTLTVSNMSPEDSSIYLCSVEDRWSTEAFFGQGTRLTVV.

Notes on this clonotype: A much larger clonotype is one base distant, so this may be a read error. The V gene is TRBV7-9, the J gene TRBJ2-1; either TRBD1 or TRBD2 may supply D (5 bases each). Germline V gene data show CDR1 as SEHNR and CDR2 as FQNEAQ (reference sequence). The CDR3 contains 12 residues. The CDR3 DNA reads TGTGCCGGCAGCTGGGGCCGGGACGATCAGTTCTTC. Translated: CAGSWGRDDQFF.

The table lists this clonotype with a few counts. V gene TRBV7-9 combines with J gene TRBJ2-1; possibly TRBD1 or TRBD2 for D (5 bases each). CDR1 SEHNR and CDR2 FQNEAQ come from the germline V gene (reference sequence). The CDR3 has 15 amino acids. V lost 5 bases and J 9 bases, leaving 20 bases between the germline ends. The CDR3 DNA reads as TGTGCCAGCAGCCTCCCTCTGGGGGAGAATATTGAGCAGTTCTTC. Its protein product is CASSLPLGENIEQFF.

This clonotype was detected a few times. The rearrangement joins TRBV20-1 to TRBJ2-7; D is unclear. CDR3 size: 16 residues. The ends were cut back, 0 bases at V and 0 bases at J, with 15 bases in the middle. The germline V gene encodes CDR1 DFQATT and CDR2 SNEGSKA (reference sequence). This CDR3 is CSAREVLDGNSYEQYF. For the CDR3, the DNA is TGCAGTGCTAGAGAAGTTCTCGATGGGAACTCCTACGAGCAGTACTTC.

This chain connects TRBV10-2 to TRBJ2-7; a possible D gene is TRBD2 (6 bases). The CDR3 contains 12 residues. Deletions cut 8 bases from V and 1 base from J, with 9 bases between. The germline CDR1 and CDR2 sequences are WSHSY and SAAADI. As DNA, the CDR3 is TGCGCCAGCGGGGAGGCATCCTACGAGCAGTACTTC. This codes for CASGEASYEQYF.

The chain employs TRBV14 and TRBJ2-5; D remains unclear. From germline, CDR1 is SGHDN and CDR2 FVKESK. Trimming pared 5 bases from V and 5 bases from J, leaving 12 bases between. The CDR3 runs to 13 residues. CDR3 DNA: TGTGCCAGCAGCGACTCCATTCGGGAGACCCAGTACTTC. Its protein product is CASSDSIRETQYF.

This sequence joins TRBV19 and TRBJ2-5; D unclear. The V and J ends lost 3 bases and 4 bases respectively, with 9 bases between them. Germline CDR1 and CDR2: LNHDA and SQIVND (reference sequence). CDR3 length: 13 amino acids. This CDR3 is CASSMAATETQYF. CDR3 coding DNA: TGTGCCAGTAGTATGGCGGCAACAGAGACCCAGTACTTC.

This clonotype has only a few counts. In nucleotides, the CDR3 is TGCGCCAGCAGCCCAAAGGGGGGAGGGGATGAGCAGTTCTTC. This codes for CASSPKGGGDEQFF. This chain links TRBV4-1 with TRBJ2-5, with D possibly being TRBD2 (7 bases). With the DNA end fitting TRBJ2-1 better, the J assignment may be wrong. This CDR3 is built from 14 residues. Germline loops: CDR1 MGHRA, CDR2 YSYEKL.

This sequence joins TRBV20-1 and TRBJ2-5; 8 bases fit TRBD2. V gave up 2 bases and J gave up 5 bases; unmatched junction bases: 7. The CDR3 totals 14 residues. Germline CDR1 reads DFQATT; CDR2 reads SNEGSKA (reference sequence). The CDR3 DNA sequence: TGCAGTGCTAGAACCCCGGGGGGGCTTGAGACCCAGTACTTC. The encoded protein is CSARTPGGLETQYF.

This clonotype appeared a few times. J is TRBJ2-1 and V is TRBV28; 7 bases map to TRBD2. CDR1 is MDHEN and CDR2 is SYDVKM in the germline V gene. The V gene end was trimmed by 8 bases and the J gene end by 9 bases; junction bases not matched to a gene: 13. CDR3 length equals 14 residues. The CDR3 reads CASALRLAKGEQFF. CDR3 nucleotide sequence: TGTGCCAGCGCTCTCCGACTAGCCAAAGGTGAGCAGTTCTTC.

The sample holds a few counts of this clonotype. A read error may produce the germline difference seen at one junction end. This chain connects TRBV5-1 to TRBJ2-5, with TRBD2 as a possible D gene (5 bases). The J call may be incorrect, as the DNA end agrees better with TRBJ2-1. The CDR3 length is 14 residues. The V gene's germline CDR1 is SGHRS and CDR2 YFSETQ. The CDR3 DNA is TGCGCCGGCAGAGAGACTACCTCCCACAATGAGCAGTTCTTC. It is translated as CAGRETTSHNEQFF.

In this sample, this clonotype turned up a few times. The chain joins TRBV7-9 to TRBJ1-1, with no clear D. CDR1 and CDR2 (germline): SEHNR, FQNEAQ (reference sequence). The V gene lost 0 bases and the J gene lost 5 bases, with 13 bases spanning the gap. CDR3 length: 15 residues. The CDR3, as DNA: TGTGCCAGCAGCTTAGCTTGGGGATTGGGGACTGAAGCTTTCTTT. Its translation is CASSLAWGLGTEAFF.

This clonotype was found a few times. The gene calls are TRBV27 and TRBJ2-3, with 14 bases aligning to TRBD2. This CDR3 is built from 18 residues. Germline V gene lookup returns CDR1 MNHEY and CDR2 SMNVEV (reference sequence). Losses at the gene ends were 6 bases for V and 1 base for J; bases not matched to a gene: 9. DNA of the CDR3: TGTGCCAGCAGGAACTCGGGACTAGCGGGAGTAGGCACAGATACGCAGTATTTT. Translation gives CASRNSGLAGVGTDTQYF.

The rearrangement links TRBV5-1 to TRBJ1-5; no reliable D call. The germline V gene encodes CDR1 SGHRS and CDR2 YFSETQ. Trimming pared 8 bases from V and 0 bases from J, leaving 12 bases between. This CDR3 is 14 amino acids long. CDR3 sequence (DNA): TGCGCCAGGGCCGGGGTAGATAGCAATCAGCCCCAGCATTTT. Its translation: CARAGVDSNQPQHF. The full variable domain, rest sourced from reference TRBV5-1 and TRBJ1-5, is KAGVTQTPRYLIKTRGQQVTLSCSPISGHRSVSWYQQTPGQGLQFLFEYFSETQRNKGNFPGRFSGRQFSNSRSEMNVSTLELGDSALYLCARAGVDSNQPQHFGDGTRLSIL.

The J gene is TRBJ2-3, the V gene TRBV21-1; TRBD1, the table's D call, was not compared with the DNA. TRBV21-1 corresponds to a pseudogene. The CDR3 runs 14 residues. The DNA of the CDR3 is TGTGCCAGCAGCAAAGTGTTATTCGGGACAGGCCCTGATTTT. As protein: CASSKVLFGTGPDF.

This rearrangement joins TRBV12-3 or TRBV12-4 to TRBJ2-4; TRBD1 matches at 9 bases. J was trimmed by 2 bases and V by 5 bases; bases with no gene match: 7. The CDR3 sequence is 16 residues long. CDR3 in amino acids: CASSRRGTGTKNIQYF. In DNA form, the CDR3 reads TGTGCCAGCAGTCGCCGGGGGACAGGGACCAAAAACATTCAGTACTTC.